This T cell receptor (beta chain) appears in the sequencing data of a study of blood T cell repertoires in COVID-19. Assay used: immunoSEQ multiplex PCR; TCRdb lists only in-frame clones, some missing. The sample has around 250,000 clones; more than 70% are singletons. There are 13 residues in the CDR3. Germline assignment: CDR1 MGHRA and CDR2 YSYEKL. Trimming removed 2 bases at V and 3 bases at J, with 8 bases between. The sample taken for sequencing was PBMCs or T cells enriched from blood (not recorded which). The V call is TRBV4-1, the J call TRBJ2-7; weak D call: TRBD2 (5 bases). The receptor comes from a woman in her fifties or sixties who had recovered from COVID-19. This CDR3 reads CASSQREYYEQYF. The CDR3 coding sequence is TGCGCCAGCAGCCAACGGGAATACTACGAGCAGTACTTC.